This T cell receptor beta chain was obtained from a study of T cell responses to AZD1222 COVID-19 vaccine. The data were produced by immunoSEQ multiplex PCR, yet TCRdb's version contains in-frame clones alone and is incomplete. The top ten hold 3% to 3.5% of the sample, which has about 140,000 clones, 85% to 90% seen once. Study-level results: Donors skewed white British and female; clonal diversity was possibly underestimated. The study identified only six AZD1222 recipients as seropositive at baseline.

Some second doses came at about 4 weeks and others at about 12 weeks; these were pooled. The germline V gene encodes CDR1 LGHNA and CDR2 YNFKEQ. With 4 bases removed from V and 0 bases from J, the gap between germline ends came to 10 bases. The CDR3 spans 15 residues. A note on this clone: No antigen is known for it.

The material sequenced was peripheral blood, taken 28 days after the second AZD1222 dose. This chain uses TRBV4-2 with TRBJ1-3; D may be TRBD1 (6 bases). The clonotype comes from an adult who received the AZD1222 COVID-19 vaccine. Here the CDR3 reads CASSPGHSSGNTIYF. The DNA for the CDR3 is TGTGCCAGCAGCCCGGGACATTCCTCTGGAAACACCATATATTTT.